This TCR beta chain was identified during a study of response to subunit inactivated influenza vaccine. On this clonotype itself: No antigen is known for it.

Study-level points and caveats: The authors proposed limited new T cell recruitment per seasonal influenza vaccination.

CDR1 is DFQATT, CDR2 SNEGSKA, per germline (reference sequence). V dropped 5 bases and J dropped 0 bases, with 13 bases sitting between them. The CDR3 has 15 residues. TCRdb recomputed calls from the RT-PCR reads with MiXCR, one row per CDR3 protein. Of 500,000 or so distinct CDR3 sequences listed, about 15% are singletons. The material sequenced was CD4+ T cells sorted from PBMCs, taken roughly 24 months after vaccination. The chain links TRBV20-1 to TRBJ2-2; TRBD1 is a possible D gene (6 bases). The sequence was obtained from a man in his fifties or sixties who received an inactivated influenza vaccine. This CDR3 is CSARHRQANTGELFF. CDR3 coding DNA: TGCAGTGCTCGGCATCGACAGGCGAACACCGGGGAGCTGTTTTTT.